One and the same sample provided the 14 T cell receptor beta chains below, sequenced in a study of cytomegalovirus exposure and HLA in healthy donors. The primer mix had 60 Vbeta and 13 Jbeta primers. Profiling relied on immunoSEQ multiplex PCR, and the TCRdb table lists in-frame clones only, not all of them. The profile covers about 88,000 clones, with around 80% appearing a single time and approximately 3% taken by the ten largest. Sequenced material: PBMCs. All receptors derive from a man younger than 45 in good health and CMV-seronegative.

CDR3 nucleotides: TGTGCCAGCAGCCCACAGGGCGTAGATACGCAGTATTTT. Its translation is CASSPQGVDTQYF. This chain connects TRBV14 to TRBJ2-3; perhaps TRBD1 as D (6 bases). This CDR3 comprises 13 residues. With 4 bases removed from V and 5 bases from J, the gap between germline ends came to 10 bases. Germline V lookup: CDR1 SGHDN, CDR2 FVKESK. The full variable domain, with the rest looked up from reference TRBV14 and TRBJ2-3, is EAGVTQFPSHSVIEKGQTVTLRCDPISGHDNLYWYRRVMGKEIKFLLHFVKESKQDESGMPNNRFLAERTGGTYSTLKVQPAELEDSGVYFCASSPQGVDTQYFGPGTRLTVL.

J is TRBJ2-7 and V is TRBV7-3; unclear D gene. The CDR3 loop spans 14 amino acids. V was clipped by 0 bases and J by 6 bases, with 12 bases between them. Germline V CDR1 and CDR2: SGHTA, FQGTGA. CDR3 DNA sequence: TGTGCCAGCAGCTTAACGGCCGGGTCTGGCGAGCAGTACTTC. Translation: CASSLTAGSGEQYF.

The V gene is TRBV30, the J gene TRBJ2-4; tentative D call: TRBD1 (6 bases). The CDR3 consists of 14 residues. Germline V lookup: CDR1 GTSNPN, CDR2 SVGIG (reference sequence). The V end was cut by 5 bases, the J end by 6 bases, with 17 bases between. CDR3 protein: CAWDEGQRGNIQYF. The CDR3 DNA reads TGTGCCTGGGATGAAGGACAGAGAGGAAACATTCAGTACTTC.

This clone was observed once. The rearrangement uses TRBV19 and TRBJ1-2, with 10 bases fitting TRBD1. V gave up 7 bases and J gave up 5 bases; unmatched junction bases: 16. The germline V gene has CDR1 LNHDA and CDR2 SQIVND (reference sequence). The CDR3 length is 17 residues. In DNA, the CDR3 is TGTGCCAGTATTACCGGGACAGGGGCTTTAGCTGGGTATGGCTACACCTTC. Protein sequence: CASITGTGALAGYGYTF.

This clone was recorded a few times. The chain joins TRBV5-1 to TRBJ1-4; D possibly corresponds to TRBD1 (6 bases). The ends were cut back, 1 base at V and 6 bases at J, with 13 bases in the middle. This CDR3 is built from 15 residues. Looked up from germline, CDR1 is SGHRS and CDR2 is YFSETQ. The CDR3 sequence is CASSLLSRGDEKLFF. CDR3 DNA sequence: TGCGCCAGCAGCTTGTTGTCCAGGGGTGATGAAAAACTGTTTTTT. The full variable domain, its missing parts supplied by reference TRBV5-1 and TRBJ1-4, is KAGVTQTPRYLIKTRGQQVTLSCSPISGHRSVSWYQQTPGQGLQFLFEYFSETQRNKGNFPGRFSGRQFSNSRSEMNVSTLELGDSALYLCASSLLSRGDEKLFFGSGTQLSVL.

The CDR3 loop reads CASSISQGRYNEQFF. Here the CDR3 DNA reads TGTGCCAGTAGTATCAGCCAGGGTCGCTACAATGAGCAGTTCTTC. The chain has TRBV19 and TRBJ2-1; the D gene is possibly TRBD1 (5 bases). Between the trimmed V and J ends, which lost 3 bases and 3 bases, there was a span of 12 bases. The germline CDR1 and CDR2 sequences are LNHDA and SQIVND (reference sequence). The CDR3 spans 15 residues.

V is TRBV6-1 and J is TRBJ1-5; 9 bases align to TRBD1. Germline CDR1 is MNHNS and CDR2 is SASEGT. V trimming: 4 bases; J trimming: 5 bases; junction bases outside the gene matches: 9. The CDR3 covers 16 residues. The CDR3 bases are TGTGCCAGCAGTGCACACTTGGGACAGGGCTATCAGCCCCAGCATTTT. Its translation is CASSAHLGQGYQPQHF.

The chain recombines TRBV9 with TRBJ2-5; 7 nucleotides align to TRBD2. The length of the CDR3 is 14 residues. Germline CDR1 is SGDLS and CDR2 is YYNGEE. Trimming took 4 bases from V and 5 from J; bases not matched to a gene: 8. The CDR3 DNA reads as TGTGCCAGCAGCCCTGGAGGGCGGGAGGAGACCCAGTACTTC. Translating it yields CASSPGGREETQYF.

This clone was observed once. The chain links TRBV5-1 to TRBJ2-5, with 8 bases that match TRBD1. The V and J ends lost 0 bases and 2 bases, in that order; junction bases with no gene match: 3. Germline values: CDR1 SGHRS, CDR2 YFSETQ. The CDR3 is made up of 15 amino acids. The CDR3 region has the DNA TGCGCCAGCAGCTTGGGACAGGGGATTCAAGAGACCCAGTACTTC. Translation: CASSLGQGIQETQYF.

CDR3 residues: CASSYLGGTEAFF. In DNA, the CDR3 is TGTGCCAGCTCCTACCTCGGGGGCACTGAAGCTTTCTTT. V is TRBV2 and J is TRBJ1-1, with D maybe TRBD1 (5 bases). The CDR3 spans 13 residues. The germline CDR1 and CDR2 sequences are SNHLY and FYNNEI. V shed 8 bases and J shed 4 bases, with 14 bases lying between them.

V is TRBV7-8 and J is TRBJ2-7; D is undetermined. The CDR3 is 12 residues long. V dropped 2 bases and J dropped 6 bases, with 8 bases sitting between them. Germline values: CDR1 SGHVS, CDR2 FQNEAQ. The CDR3 here is CASSLNRVEQYF. As DNA, the CDR3 is TGTGCCAGCAGCTTAAATCGAGTCGAGCAGTACTTC.

This chain uses TRBV5-1 with TRBJ2-7, with 11 bases matching TRBD1. Unmatched junction bases numbered 10, after V lost 2 bases and J lost 3 bases. The CDR3 length is 17 residues. Germline assignment: CDR1 SGHRS and CDR2 YFSETQ. DNA of the CDR3: TGCGCCAGCAGCTTCGAGGACCCGGGACAGGGGGACTACGAGCAGTACTTC. Its translation is CASSFEDPGQGDYEQYF.

The chain combines TRBV6-5 with TRBJ2-5; D may be TRBD1 (6 bases). V was clipped by 2 bases and J by 5 bases, with 6 bases between them. The CDR3 length is 12 residues. Germline V CDR1 and CDR2: MNHEY, SVGAGI. The CDR3 DNA sequence: TGTGCCAGCAGTTACACAGGGGAGACCCAGTACTTC. Amino acid sequence: CASSYTGETQYF.

V and J are TRBV7-3 and TRBJ1-5; 8 bases are a match to TRBD1. From germline, CDR1 is SGHTA and CDR2 FQGTGA. The CDR3 contains 14 residues. The trim removed 2 bases at V and 7 bases at J, leaving 4 bases unmatched. CDR3 sequence reads: CASSLGGTGQPQHF. The CDR3 bases are TGTGCCAGCAGCTTAGGCGGGACAGGCCAGCCCCAGCATTTT.